This entry describes one T cell receptor (beta chain). Antigen unknown. Repertoires were generated with immunoSEQ multiplex PCR, while TCRdb's copy carries only in-frame clones and drops some. The sample shows approximately 5,000 clones, 70% to 85% of them seen only once. These data belong to a study of T cell repertoires in ileal Crohn's disease. Time point described: neoterminal ileum biopsy at postoperative endoscopy, about 6 months after surgery. Study observations and caveats: Endoscopic recurrence occurred in every patient whose clonality exceeded 26.8%.

This CDR3 region has 13 residues. Germline assignment: CDR1 SQVTM and CDR2 ANQGSEA. Trimming cost V 3 bases and J 5 bases; bases outside gene matches: 5. The V and J genes are TRBV29-1 and TRBJ1-1; 8 bases map to TRBD1. The material sequenced was ileal tissue. This TCR derives from an adult with Crohn's disease. DNA of the CDR3: TGCAGCGTTGACAGGGGGCCTGGGACTGAAGCTTTCTTT. The encoded protein is CSVDRGPGTEAFF.